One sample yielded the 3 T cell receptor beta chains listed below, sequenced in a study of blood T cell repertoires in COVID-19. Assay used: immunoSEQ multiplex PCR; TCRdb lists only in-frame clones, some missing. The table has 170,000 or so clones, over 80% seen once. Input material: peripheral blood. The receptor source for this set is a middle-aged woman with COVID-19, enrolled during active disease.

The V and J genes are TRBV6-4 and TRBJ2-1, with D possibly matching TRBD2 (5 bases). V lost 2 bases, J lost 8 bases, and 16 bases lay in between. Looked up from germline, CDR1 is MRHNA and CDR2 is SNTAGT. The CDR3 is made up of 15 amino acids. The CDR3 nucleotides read TGTGCCAGCAGTGACACGTCCGGGGTGAGGGATGAGCAGTTCTTC. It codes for CASSDTSGVRDEQFF.

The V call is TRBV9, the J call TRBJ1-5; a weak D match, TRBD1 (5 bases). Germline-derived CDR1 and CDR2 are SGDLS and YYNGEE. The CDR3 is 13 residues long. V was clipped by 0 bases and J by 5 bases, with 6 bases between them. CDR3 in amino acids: CASSVAGDQPQHF. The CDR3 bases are TGTGCCAGCAGCGTAGCGGGGGATCAGCCCCAGCATTTT.

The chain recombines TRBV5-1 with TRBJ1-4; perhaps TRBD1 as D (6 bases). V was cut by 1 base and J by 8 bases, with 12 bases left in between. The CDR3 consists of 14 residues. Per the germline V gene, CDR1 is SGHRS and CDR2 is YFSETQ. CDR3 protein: CASSLMGGGEKLFF. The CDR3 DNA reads TGCGCCAGCAGCTTGATGGGCGGGGGCGAAAAACTGTTTTTT.